The 17 T cell receptor beta chains below were found in one sample sequenced in a study of T cell clusters in autoimmune cytopenias. TRB amplification used roughly 250 ng of peripheral blood genomic DNA. Multiplex touch-down PCR amplified TRB using TRB-A and TRB-B pools in one tube. TCRdb reprocessed the multiplex PCR reads; each CDR3 protein has one entry and no DNA is given. In all, the sample yields over 2,500 distinct CDR3 sequences. The sequencing sample was made of peripheral blood. All receptors derive from a human donor with an autoimmune cytopenia or autoimmune hepatitis (not recorded which).

This clonotype shows up as medium-sized by frequency. The gene calls are TRBV29-1 and TRBJ1-6; TCRdb reports TRBD1, a call that lacks DNA to check it against. CDR1 is SQVTM, CDR2 ANQGSEA, per germline. This CDR3 has 14 amino acids. CDR3 region: CSVQQGASNSPLHF.

This clonotype is labeled medium-sized based on frequency. This chain connects TRBV20-1 to TRBJ2-1; TCRdb calls TRBD2, which cannot be checked without DNA. The CDR3 covers 15 residues. Germline V gene data show CDR1 as DFQATT and CDR2 as SNEGSKA (reference sequence). The CDR3 reads CSARTSPGLVGEQFF.

By frequency, this clonotype is medium-sized. The rearrangement joins TRBV5-6 to TRBJ1-1; TCRdb designates TRBD1, a call that cannot be tested without DNA. The CDR3 loop spans 14 amino acids. Germline V gene sequence: CDR1 SGHDT, CDR2 YYEEEE. The CDR3 loop is CASSLWQGRTEAFF.

Considering frequency, this clonotype is medium-sized (0.01 to 0.1%). The chain joins TRBV19 to TRBJ2-3; TCRdb indicates TRBD2, and absent DNA this call remains unverified. The CDR3 length is 15 residues. CDR1 is LNHDA and CDR2 is SQIVND in the germline V gene (reference sequence). The CDR3 protein is CASSGARRNTDTQYF.

Measured by frequency, this clonotype is medium-sized. This chain uses TRBV7-2 with TRBJ2-3; with no DNA, the TCRdb D assignment of TRBD1 cannot be verified. CDR3 size: 15 residues. Per the germline V gene, CDR1 is SGHTA and CDR2 is FQGNSA. Here the CDR3 reads CASSLDPGGADTQYF.

This clonotype is classed as medium-sized by frequency. The chain couples TRBV6-5 to TRBJ2-7; the TCRdb D gene call, TRBD1, has no DNA to confirm it. The CDR3 is made up of 15 amino acids. Germline CDR1 and CDR2: MNHEY and SVGAGI. This CDR3 is CASSEAWDGAGEQYF.

This clonotype is labeled medium-sized based on frequency. The J gene is TRBJ1-5, the V gene TRBV19. This CDR3 is 14 amino acids long. Looked up from germline, CDR1 is LNHDA and CDR2 is SQIVND (reference sequence). Here the CDR3 reads CASSLKNSNQPQHF.

Judged by frequency, this clonotype is medium-sized. The chain recombines TRBV29-1 with TRBJ2-5; the D gene TCRdb calls, TRBD1, cannot be checked with no DNA. Looked up from germline, CDR1 is SQVTM and CDR2 is ANQGSEA. There are 16 residues in the CDR3. The CDR3 loop is CSVEWADTPFQETQYF.

This clonotype counts as medium-sized by frequency. The chain carries TRBV19 and TRBJ2-2; TCRdb names TRBD2, which stays unverified in the absence of DNA. The CDR3 runs to 16 residues. CDR1 and CDR2 (germline): LNHDA, SQIVND (reference sequence). This CDR3 reads CASSLASGSNTGELFF.

By frequency, this clonotype registers medium-sized. The V gene is TRBV15, the J gene TRBJ1-4. In germline, CDR1 is LNHNV, CDR2 YYDKDF (reference sequence). There are 15 residues in the CDR3. CDR3 sequence: CATSRDKGINEKLFF.

Judged by frequency, this clonotype is medium-sized. The V call is TRBV6-5, the J call TRBJ2-7. The CDR3 spans 13 residues. CDR1 is MNHEY and CDR2 is SVGAGI in the germline V gene. The CDR3 spells CASSYWTAYEQYF.

This clonotype ranks as medium-sized in terms of frequency. The V and J genes are TRBV20-1 and TRBJ2-4. Per the germline V gene, CDR1 is DFQATT and CDR2 is SNEGSKA (reference sequence). This CDR3 region has 15 residues. CDR3 sequence reads: CSARRLGLAKNIQYF.

In terms of frequency, this clonotype is medium-sized. The V call is TRBV6-6, the J call TRBJ1-2; checking the TCRdb D call of TRBD1 is not possible without DNA. Germline CDR1 MNHNY, CDR2 SVGAGI (reference sequence). The CDR3 totals 14 residues. CDR3 protein: CASSYGTASYGYTF.

This clonotype is deemed medium-sized by its frequency. The CDR3: CASSLMDLPLHF. The chain recombines TRBV12-3 or TRBV12-4 with TRBJ1-6. The CDR3 is 12 amino acids.

According to its frequency, this clonotype is medium-sized. The V gene is TRBV19, the J gene TRBJ2-6; TCRdb gives TRBD2 as the D gene, but with no DNA this cannot be confirmed. The CDR3 covers 14 residues. CDR1 and CDR2 from the germline V gene are LNHDA and SQIVND (reference sequence). CDR3: CAASGTSGANVLTF.

In terms of frequency, this clonotype is large. V gene TRBV30 combines with J gene TRBJ2-1. Germline lookup yields CDR1 GTSNPN and CDR2 SVGIG (reference sequence). CDR3 length: 11 amino acids. The CDR3 is CAWNQWDEQFF.

This clonotype registers medium-sized by frequency. The rearrangement links TRBV30 to TRBJ2-3; TCRdb reports TRBD2, a call that lacks DNA to check it against. In germline, CDR1 is GTSNPN, CDR2 SVGIG (reference sequence). The CDR3 loop spans 15 amino acids. CDR3 in amino acids: CAWSGLKGRTDTQYF.